This T cell receptor beta chain was identified in a study of blood T cells in healthy people across ages. General study results and limits: No one knew whether donors had CMV, which possibly confounded expanded clonotype changes.

The use of a sample-barcoded 5' primer and a J-beta primer mix characterized a second PCR of roughly 7 to 11 cycles. A 12-random-nucleotide template-switch adaptor tagged each cDNA molecule. Each CDR3 protein gets one entry after TCRdb re-called the 5' RACE reads with MiXCR. The sample includes hundreds of thousands of distinct CDR3 sequences, approximately 35% of them seen just once. Each donor gave around 9.3 milliliters of peripheral blood. Every sample yielded at least 6.5 million isolated PBMCs. Germline CDR1 and CDR2: SQVTM and ANQGSEA. This CDR3 comprises 13 residues. With V trimmed by 5 bases and J by 11 bases, 14 bases remained unmatched. The sample holds a few counts of this clonotype. Its antigen is as yet unknown.

Sequencing used blood. The TCR comes from a man aged 18 to 30 in good health. This chain uses TRBV29-1 with TRBJ2-5; 7 positions match TRBD2. CDR3 amino acids: CSVHLADYNEQYF. The CDR3 nucleotides read TGCAGCGTTCATCTAGCGGACTACAATGAGCAGTACTTC.